Below are 23 T cell receptor beta chains sequenced from a single sample in a study of cytomegalovirus exposure and HLA in healthy donors. The PCR contained 60 Vbeta and 13 Jbeta primers. Profiling relied on immunoSEQ multiplex PCR, and the TCRdb table lists in-frame clones only, not all of them. The data contain under 150,000 clones, around a tenth of them seen just once; the ten biggest clones take up less than 4%. The sample taken for sequencing was PBMCs. The source is a man aged 25 to 40 in good health and CMV-seronegative.

V and J are TRBV5-6 and TRBJ2-4; 7 bases align to TRBD2. Germline trimming cut 4 bases from V and 1 base from J; bases unmatched to any gene: 2. CDR3 length: 14 amino acids. CDR1 is SGHDT, CDR2 YYEEEE, per germline. The CDR3: CASSRGVAKNIQYF. DNA for the CDR3: TGTGCCAGCAGCCGGGGGGTGGCCAAAAACATTCAGTACTTC. Supplemented by reference TRBV5-6 and TRBJ2-4, the full variable domain reads DAGVTQSPTHLIKTRGQQVTLRCSPKSGHDTVSWYQQALGQGPQFIFQYYEEEERQRGNFPDRFSGHQFPNYSSELNVNALLLGDSALYLCASSRGVAKNIQYFGAGTRLSVL.

The chain carries TRBV29-1 and TRBJ1-4, with 10 positions matching TRBD1. The CDR3 is made up of 14 amino acids. After removal of 7 bases from V and 4 bases from J, the junction contained 6 bases not matched to a gene. CDR1 is SQVTM, CDR2 ANQGSEA, per germline. The CDR3 reads CSAGGTGVNEKLFF. The CDR3 DNA follows: TGCAGCGCCGGGGGGACAGGGGTTAATGAAAAACTGTTTTTT. Complete variable domain (other parts from reference TRBV29-1 and TRBJ1-4): SAVISQKPSRDICQRGTSLTIQCQVDSQVTMMFWYRQQPGQSLTLIATANQGSEATYESGFVIDKFPISRPNLTFSTLTVSNMSPEDSSIYLCSAGGTGVNEKLFFGSGTQLSVL.

This clone showed up just a few times. This chain joins TRBV28 and TRBJ2-5; 7 positions match TRBD1. This CDR3 contains 15 residues. V lost 3 bases, J lost 4 bases, and 8 bases stayed unmatched. Germline V gene lookup returns CDR1 MDHEN and CDR2 SYDVKM. Here the CDR3 reads CASSFLDRVGETQYF. CDR3 in DNA: TGTGCCAGCAGTTTTCTAGACAGGGTAGGAGAGACCCAGTACTTC.

The rearrangement uses TRBV19 and TRBJ1-5; 8 positions match TRBD1. Per the germline V gene, CDR1 is LNHDA and CDR2 is SQIVND (reference sequence). CDR3 length equals 17 residues. J was trimmed by 7 bases and V by 5 bases; bases with no gene match: 16. In DNA form, the CDR3 reads TGTGCCAGTAGTCCCTACGGGGGACAGGATTCCTGGCAGCCCCAGCATTTT. It codes for CASSPYGGQDSWQPQHF.

The rearrangement joins TRBV7-2 to TRBJ2-3; D unresolved. This CDR3 is 13 amino acids long. V lost 1 base and J 3 bases, leaving 5 bases between the germline ends. CDR1 is SGHTA and CDR2 is FQGNSA in the germline V gene. Written as DNA, the CDR3 is TGTGCCAGCAGCTTAGGTCTTACAGATACGCAGTATTTT. The encoded protein is CASSLGLTDTQYF.

This clone has only a few counts. The chain is built from TRBV27 and TRBJ2-2; tentatively, D is TRBD2 (6 bases). Trimming stripped 3 bases from V and 0 bases from J, with 11 bases between. Germline-derived CDR1 and CDR2 are MNHEY and SMNVEV (reference sequence). The CDR3 contains 16 residues. CDR3 loop: CASSFSGLTNTGELFF. The CDR3 DNA reads TGTGCCAGCAGTTTTTCAGGACTAACGAACACCGGGGAGCTGTTTTTT.

This clone was seen a few times. The chain employs TRBV29-1 and TRBJ2-1; D possibly corresponds to TRBD2 (6 bases). The CDR3 loop spans 13 amino acids. Germline V CDR1 and CDR2: SQVTM, ANQGSEA. The V end lost 7 bases, the J end lost 2 bases, and 12 bases lay between the germline ends. CDR3 protein: CSGRDGTYNEQFF. Written as DNA, the CDR3 is TGCAGCGGGCGGGACGGAACCTACAATGAGCAGTTCTTC.

The chain carries TRBV28 and TRBJ2-1; maybe TRBD2 (5 bases). V was pared by 2 bases and J by 0 bases, with 11 bases between. CDR1 is MDHEN, CDR2 SYDVKM, per germline. This CDR3 spans 16 amino acids. CDR3 sequence (DNA): TGTGCCAGCAGTTTAGAGGGAAGGAGCTCCTACAATGAGCAGTTCTTC. This codes for CASSLEGRSSYNEQFF.

The sample holds one count of this clone. The V call is TRBV6-6, the J call TRBJ1-4; D perhaps matches TRBD1 (6 bases). Trimming cost V 6 bases and J 7 bases, with 15 bases left between them. CDR3 length equals 14 residues. Germline V gene lookup returns CDR1 MNHNY and CDR2 SVGAGI (reference sequence). The CDR3 region has the DNA TGTGCCAGCAGCCCACAGGGAGTAGGTGAAAAACTGTTTTTT. It yields the protein CASSPQGVGEKLFF.

This clone was observed a handful of times. The chain links TRBV21-1 to TRBJ1-5; the table's D gene call, TRBD1, was not cross checked with the DNA. TRBV21-1 is recorded as a pseudogene. The CDR3 sequence is 17 residues long. CDR3 in DNA: TGTGCCAGCAGCAATAAGAACAGGGTAGGCGGCAATCAGCCCCAGCATTTT. Residues: CASSNKNRVGGNQPQHF.

V usage is TRBV25-1 and J usage is TRBJ1-3, with TRBD1 matching over 7 bases. Germline values: CDR1 MGHDK, CDR2 SYGVNS. Trimming took 6 bases from V and 2 from J; bases not matched to a gene: 1. The CDR3 totals 13 residues. CDR3 amino acids: CASSGTAGNTIYF. CDR3 DNA: TGTGCCAGCAGCGGGACAGCTGGAAACACCATATATTTT.

The J gene is TRBJ2-6, the V gene TRBV18; D remains ambiguous. V was pared by 1 base and J by 5 bases, with 9 bases between. Germline V gives CDR1 KGHSH, CDR2 LQKENI. This CDR3 region has 15 residues. The CDR3: CASSPQAVRANVLTF. DNA for the CDR3: TGTGCCAGCTCACCACAGGCGGTTAGGGCCAACGTCCTGACTTTC.

This clone has just a few counts. The chain carries TRBV4-1 and TRBJ1-5; 8 bases align to TRBD1. V gave up 4 bases and J gave up 2 bases; unmatched junction bases: 7. The CDR3 contains 16 residues. Germline assignment: CDR1 MGHRA and CDR2 YSYEKL. CDR3 amino acids: CASSREPTGGNQPQHF. The DNA of the CDR3 is TGCGCCAGCAGCCGAGAACCGACAGGGGGCAATCAGCCCCAGCATTTT.

This clone has more than one count but fewer than ten. The V call is TRBV5-1, the J call TRBJ2-1, with 10 bases that match TRBD2. This CDR3 contains 16 residues. V lost 0 bases and J lost 6; bases outside the gene matches: 6. Germline V gene lookup returns CDR1 SGHRS and CDR2 YFSETQ. DNA for the CDR3: TGCGCCAGCAGCTTGGGCGGGGCTAGCGGGGGCAATGAGCAGTTCTTC. Encoded protein: CASSLGGASGGNEQFF.

This clone was observed a few times. The chain joins TRBV2 to TRBJ1-1; tentative D call: TRBD1 (5 bases). Germline CDR1 reads SNHLY; CDR2 reads FYNNEI. Trimming pared 8 bases from V and 0 bases from J, leaving 10 bases between. The CDR3 runs to 13 residues. For the CDR3, the DNA is TGTGCCAGCCAACAGGCCCTGAACACTGAAGCTTTCTTT. It codes for CASQQALNTEAFF.

There are a few counts of this clone. The chain combines TRBV30 with TRBJ2-2; D gene ambiguous. The germline V gene has CDR1 GTSNPN and CDR2 SVGIG (reference sequence). V lost 3 bases and J lost 10, with 9 bases in between. The CDR3 is 11 residues long. The CDR3 DNA reads as TGTGCCTGGAGGTTTCGACAGGAGCTGTTTTTT. It translates to CAWRFRQELFF. The whole variable domain, remainder taken from reference TRBV30 and TRBJ2-2, is SQTIHQWPATLVQPVGSPLSLECTVEGTSNPNLYWYRQAAGRGLQLLFYSVGIGQISSEVPQNLSASRPQDRQFILSSKKLLLSDSGFYLCAWRFRQELFFGEGSRLTVL.

The V gene is TRBV12-5, the J gene TRBJ2-5, with 10 bases aligning to TRBD2. Germline CDR1 is LGHNT and CDR2 is FRNRAP. Trimming took 3 bases from V and 5 from J; bases not matched to a gene: 9. The CDR3 has 16 residues. CDR3 sequence reads: CASGFASGSVGETQYF. The CDR3 region has the DNA TGTGCTAGTGGTTTCGCTAGCGGGAGCGTCGGGGAGACCCAGTACTTC. Looking up the rest from reference TRBV12-5 and TRBJ2-5 gives the full variable domain: DARVTQTPRHKVTEMGQEVTMRCQPILGHNTVFWYRQTMMQGLELLAYFRNRAPLDDSGMPKDRFSAEMPDATLATLKIQPSEPRDSAVYFCASGFASGSVGETQYFGPGTRLLVL.

The chain employs TRBV30 and TRBJ1-5, with TRBD1 matching over 7 bases. Germline CDR1 reads GTSNPN; CDR2 reads SVGIG (reference sequence). V lost 3 bases, J lost 7 bases, and 6 bases stayed unmatched. CDR3 length equals 13 residues. The CDR3 protein is CAWSQDREQPQHF. CDR3 bases: TGTGCCTGGAGCCAAGACAGGGAACAGCCCCAGCATTTT.

This clone was counted between two and nine times. The chain is built from TRBV4-1 and TRBJ2-5, with 11 bases fitting TRBD2. The J segment lost 1 base and the V segment lost 0 bases, leaving 4 bases of the junction unmatched. The CDR3 is 17 amino acids. Germline V gives CDR1 MGHRA, CDR2 YSYEKL. As DNA, the CDR3 is TGCGCCAGCAGCCAAGATACTAGCGGGAGCTCCCAAGAGACCCAGTACTTC. Translation gives CASSQDTSGSSQETQYF.

This clone has only a few counts. V and J are TRBV30 and TRBJ1-2; the match to TRBD1 covers 9 bases. Germline V gene lookup returns CDR1 GTSNPN and CDR2 SVGIG (reference sequence). The V gene end was trimmed by 1 base and the J gene end by 8 bases; junction bases not matched to a gene: 11. This CDR3 is built from 15 residues. CDR3 region: CAWSAQGWTGDGYTF. CDR3 sequence (DNA): TGTGCCTGGAGTGCCCAGGGTTGGACAGGGGACGGCTACACCTTC.

The CDR3 protein is CASSVGTANEKLFF. The CDR3 DNA follows: TGTGCCAGCAGCGTCGGGACAGCTAATGAAAAACTGTTTTTT. The chain uses TRBV9 and TRBJ1-4; the match to TRBD1 covers 7 bases. The V gene end was trimmed by 2 bases and the J gene end by 3 bases; junction bases not matched to a gene: 1. CDR1 and CDR2 from the germline V gene are SGDLS and YYNGEE. The CDR3 extends over 14 amino acids.

This clone occurred a few times. This chain joins TRBV27 and TRBJ2-3; D possibly corresponds to TRBD2 (5 bases). This CDR3 is 17 amino acids long. Trimming removed 0 bases from V and 4 bases from J, with 17 bases in between. Germline loops: CDR1 MNHEY, CDR2 SMNVEV (reference sequence). The CDR3 reads CASSLSSGLGSADTQYF. CDR3 in DNA: TGTGCCAGCAGTTTATCTTCCGGACTGGGGAGTGCAGATACGCAGTATTTT.

In this sample, this clone turned up a few times. This chain joins TRBV7-9 and TRBJ2-7; the match to TRBD1 covers 10 bases. Germline CDR1 SEHNR, CDR2 FQNEAQ (reference sequence). CDR3 length equals 14 residues. Unmatched junction bases numbered 4, after V lost 4 bases and J lost 4 bases. The CDR3 here is CASSSRDRGYEQYF. The CDR3 DNA follows: TGTGCCAGCAGCTCCCGGGACAGGGGATACGAGCAGTACTTC.